This T cell receptor beta chain was profiled in a study of T-cell memory formation after mild COVID-19. Study-level background: There were largely donor-specific TCR clusters.

The CDR3 sequence is 14 residues long. Trimming took 4 bases from V and 5 from J, leaving 9 bases between them. TCRdb itself ran the 5' RACE reads through MiXCR, one entry per CDR3 protein. The profile shows roughly 450,000 distinct CDR3 sequences, 15% to 20% of them singletons. The study, taken as a whole, reports: Clones that contracted from day 15 to 85 were balanced CD4/CD8, while later expanders leaned CD4+.

Comment on this clonotype: Antigen specificity is unknown.

The origin of this receptor is an adult woman who had mild COVID-19 (a few samples of this study predate the infection). Cell type and time point are not known. What was sequenced was PBMCs or a T cell subset sorted from them (not recorded which). The rearrangement uses TRBV12-3 or TRBV12-4 and TRBJ1-6; D is undetermined. The CDR3 protein is CASSSYGDNSPLHF. In DNA, the CDR3 is TGTGCCAGCAGTTCCTACGGAGATAATTCACCCCTCCACTTT.